The next 23 T cell receptor beta chains were all read from a single sample in a study of cytomegalovirus exposure and HLA in healthy donors. Researchers ran the PCR with 60 Vbeta and 13 Jbeta primers. Generated by immunoSEQ multiplex PCR, the TCRdb table keeps only in-frame clones and is missing some. The repertoire includes around 230,000 clones, 60% to 80% of them detected once, and 1.8% sits in the top ten. The source material was PBMCs. Receptor source: a male donor in good health and CMV-seronegative.

This chain connects TRBV30 to TRBJ2-2; D gene uncertain. Germline loops: CDR1 GTSNPN, CDR2 SVGIG (reference sequence). The CDR3 has 14 residues. Trimming cost V 0 bases and J 1 base, with 6 bases left between them. The CDR3 is CAWSVNLNTGELFF. DNA of the CDR3: TGTGCCTGGAGTGTAAACTTGAACACCGGGGAGCTGTTTTTT.

V is TRBV2 and J is TRBJ2-4, with 9 positions matching TRBD1. V was clipped by 7 bases and J by 4 bases; unmatched bases: 2. Looked up from germline, CDR1 is SNHLY and CDR2 is FYNNEI. The CDR3 sequence is 13 residues long. The CDR3 is CASTGTGKNIQYF. The CDR3 region has the DNA TGTGCCAGCACCGGGACAGGGAAAAACATTCAGTACTTC.

The CDR3 DNA is TGCGCCAGCAGCCAGATCACAGGGGGTAAAAACGAGCAGTACTTC. Its translation is CASSQITGGKNEQYF. The chain joins TRBV4-3 to TRBJ2-7; 8 nucleotides match TRBD1. The CDR3 is 15 amino acids. With V trimmed by 3 bases and J by 5 bases, 9 bases remained unmatched. Germline CDR1 LGHNA, CDR2 YSLEER.

The chain recombines TRBV9 with TRBJ2-7; 9 bases align to TRBD1. Looked up from germline, CDR1 is SGDLS and CDR2 is YYNGEE. The CDR3 is 17 amino acids. Trimming at V came to 3 bases and at J to 5 bases, leaving 15 bases not matched to a gene. The CDR3 reads CASSDHQGGQGGHEQYF. The CDR3 nucleotides read TGTGCCAGCAGCGATCACCAGGGGGGACAGGGTGGTCACGAGCAGTACTTC.

V usage is TRBV27 and J usage is TRBJ2-7; D gene ambiguous. CDR3 length: 16 amino acids. Germline V gene data show CDR1 as MNHEY and CDR2 as SMNVEV (reference sequence). V was pared by 8 bases and J by 4 bases, with 24 bases between. The CDR3 here is CASYLGSEPAIYEQYF. The CDR3 bases are TGTGCCAGCTATCTCGGGTCGGAGCCTGCTATTTACGAGCAGTACTTC.

This sequence joins TRBV7-9 and TRBJ2-7; 11 positions agree with TRBD1. The CDR3 is made up of 14 amino acids. The trim removed 5 bases at V and 5 bases at J, leaving 5 bases unmatched. CDR1 is SEHNR, CDR2 FQNEAQ, per germline (reference sequence). CDR3: CASSHPGQGDEQYF. CDR3 sequence (DNA): TGTGCCAGCAGCCATCCGGGACAGGGGGACGAGCAGTACTTC.

The chain is built from TRBV11-3 and TRBJ1-1, with 7 bases identical to TRBD1. CDR3 size: 16 residues. CDR1 is SGHNT, CDR2 YENEEA, per germline. With 3 bases clipped from V and 4 bases from J, the junction kept 11 bases outside the gene matches. The CDR3 nucleotides read TGTGCCAGCAGCTTCAATCCGACAGGGAGAGGCACTGAAGCTTTCTTT. This encodes CASSFNPTGRGTEAFF.

The chain has TRBV5-1 and TRBJ2-1, with D possibly TRBD1 on 7 matching bases. In germline, CDR1 is SGHRS, CDR2 YFSETQ. The CDR3 loop spans 15 amino acids. Trimming took 7 bases from V and 5 from J, leaving 19 bases between them. CDR3 residues: CASSEGAVLDNEQFF. CDR3 DNA: TGCGCCAGCTCGGAGGGGGCTGTCCTCGACAATGAGCAGTTCTTC.

The chain links TRBV27 to TRBJ2-7, with a possible D match to TRBD1 (6 bases). Germline V gives CDR1 MNHEY, CDR2 SMNVEV (reference sequence). This CDR3 is built from 14 residues. The V and J ends lost 5 bases and 2 bases respectively, with 13 bases between them. Here the CDR3 reads CASSRSGQTYEQYF. CDR3 sequence (DNA): TGTGCCAGCAGTCGTTCAGGACAGACCTACGAGCAGTACTTC.

The chain has TRBV5-1 and TRBJ2-5; 13 bases are a match to TRBD2. Germline loops: CDR1 SGHRS, CDR2 YFSETQ. The CDR3 sequence is 16 residues long. Germline trimming cut 3 bases from V and 4 bases from J; bases unmatched to any gene: 6. CDR3 amino acids: CASSYPGTSGAETQYF. The DNA for the CDR3 is TGCGCCAGCAGCTACCCCGGGACTAGCGGGGCAGAGACCCAGTACTTC.

The genes are TRBV5-1 and TRBJ2-3; 10 nucleotides agree with TRBD2. The V gene's germline CDR1 is SGHRS and CDR2 YFSETQ. V gave up 3 bases and J gave up 2 bases; unmatched junction bases: 12. This CDR3 spans 18 amino acids. The CDR3 DNA reads TGCGCCAGCAGCTCCACGGAACTAGCGGGGCTGATCACAGATACGCAGTATTTT. The encoded protein is CASSSTELAGLITDTQYF.

The J gene is TRBJ1-1, the V gene TRBV9; D gene unclear. The V gene lost 4 bases and the J gene lost 7 bases, with 14 bases spanning the gap. The CDR3 consists of 13 residues. Germline loops: CDR1 SGDLS, CDR2 YYNGEE. The CDR3 sequence is CASSLVGTVEAFF. CDR3 in DNA: TGTGCCAGCAGCCTCGTCGGCACAGTTGAAGCTTTCTTT.

This rearrangement joins TRBV5-4 to TRBJ2-6, with TRBD1 identical over 9 bases. The V segment lost 0 bases and the J segment 3 bases; nucleotides outside the gene matches: 7. There are 18 residues in the CDR3. Germline-derived CDR1 and CDR2 are SGHNT and YYREEE (reference sequence). CDR3 coding DNA: TGTGCCAGCAGCTTGGCGGGACAGGGTTCGATTGGGGCCAACGTCCTGACTTTC. Translated: CASSLAGQGSIGANVLTF.

The J gene is TRBJ2-1, the V gene TRBV5-1; 8 nucleotides line up with TRBD2. V was clipped by 2 bases and J by 8 bases; unmatched bases: 9. Germline V gene data show CDR1 as SGHRS and CDR2 as YFSETQ. This CDR3 contains 15 residues. The CDR3 DNA follows: TGCGCCAGCAGCTTCTCGGGGGGGCCGCCAGATGAGCAGTTCTTC. This codes for CASSFSGGPPDEQFF.

The CDR3 is CASSVSGTGQSPLHF. The CDR3 DNA reads TGTGCCAGCAGTGTCTCCGGGACAGGGCAATCACCCCTCCACTTT. The V gene is TRBV6-4, the J gene TRBJ1-6; 9 nucleotides line up with TRBD1. The length of the CDR3 is 15 residues. V gave up 4 bases and J gave up 10 bases; unmatched junction bases: 8. The germline V gene encodes CDR1 MRHNA and CDR2 SNTAGT.

The V gene is TRBV28, the J gene TRBJ2-7; 7 bases are a match to TRBD2. V shed 2 bases, J shed 2 bases, and the junction held 6 bases outside the gene matches. Germline CDR1 and CDR2: MDHEN and SYDVKM. This CDR3 is built from 15 residues. Here the CDR3 reads CASSLELARTYEQYF. The CDR3, as DNA: TGTGCCAGCAGTTTAGAACTAGCGAGAACCTACGAGCAGTACTTC.

V is TRBV13 and J is TRBJ2-7; TRBD1 agrees at 7 bases. CDR3 length: 15 amino acids. V lost 5 bases and J lost 5; bases outside the gene matches: 12. From germline, CDR1 is PRHDT and CDR2 FYEKMQ (reference sequence). CDR3 sequence (DNA): TGTGCCAGCAGCCCAGACAGGGAAGCGGTCCACGAGCAGTACTTC. Its protein is CASSPDREAVHEQYF.

The gene calls are TRBV19 and TRBJ2-7; D is undetermined. This CDR3 comprises 15 residues. Trimming cost V 0 bases and J 0 bases, with 9 bases left between them. The germline V gene has CDR1 LNHDA and CDR2 SQIVND (reference sequence). The CDR3 sequence: CASSIDIAGSYEQYF. DNA for the CDR3: TGTGCCAGTAGTATAGATATCGCCGGCTCCTACGAGCAGTACTTC.

Points on this clone: Different DNA sequences within this sample yield the same CDR3. J is TRBJ2-7 and V is TRBV5-1, with D maybe TRBD1 (5 bases). Trimming left V 0 bases short and J 2 bases short, with 6 bases between. The CDR3 is 13 residues long. Germline lookup yields CDR1 SGHRS and CDR2 YFSETQ. The CDR3 nucleotides are TGCGCCAGCAGCTTGGAAGGGGCCTACGAGCAGTACTTC. Its translation: CASSLEGAYEQYF.

This clone has only a few counts. The chain is built from TRBV23-1 and TRBJ2-5; possibly TRBD2 for D (6 bases). TRBV23-1 is reported as an ORF; its role is uncertain. The length of the CDR3 is 16 residues. Trimming took 10 bases from V and 5 from J, leaving 26 bases between them. For the CDR3, the DNA is TGCGCCACCCAAAGGGAGGACTTTAAGGTGAGCGAGACCCAGTACTTC. It is translated as CATQREDFKVSETQYF.

The CDR3 DNA reads TGTGCCAGTAGTATAGCAGGGGGAGAGACCCAGTACTTC. Its translation is CASSIAGGETQYF. The J gene is TRBJ2-5, the V gene TRBV19; TRBD1 matches 7 bases. V lost 1 base, J lost 4 bases, and 0 bases stayed unmatched. The germline gives CDR1 LNHDA, CDR2 SQIVND (reference sequence). This CDR3 has 13 residues.

This clone was detected only once. V gene TRBV13 combines with J gene TRBJ2-3; 11 bases are a match to TRBD2. Germline V gene data show CDR1 as PRHDT and CDR2 as FYEKMQ (reference sequence). Trimming took 2 bases from V and 0 from J; bases not matched to a gene: 7. The CDR3 sequence is 18 residues long. CDR3 loop: CASSLFLAGGPSTDTQYF. The CDR3 region has the DNA TGTGCCAGCAGCTTATTCCTAGCGGGGGGACCTAGCACAGATACGCAGTATTTT.

This chain links TRBV6-1 with TRBJ2-7; 9 bases align to TRBD1. With V trimmed by 8 bases and J by 2 bases, 7 bases remained unmatched. The CDR3 sequence is 14 residues long. Per germline, CDR1 MNHNS and CDR2 SASEGT. The DNA for the CDR3 is TGTGCCAGCTGCCGGACAGGGGATACCTACGAGCAGTACTTC. Protein product: CASCRTGDTYEQYF.